The 16 T cell receptor beta chains presented below share a single source sample, sequenced in a study of shared clonotypes between healthy human individuals. Libraries were prepared by immunoSEQ multiplex PCR; TCRdb keeps only in-frame clonotypes and omits some of them. Of 950,000 to 1,300,000 clones in the sample, around 76% are singletons; the top ten hold about 1.4%. Sequenced input: memory CD4+ T cells sorted from blood. Subset described: CD45RA-negative fraction. These receptors were taken from a man aged 18 to 30 in good health.

J is TRBJ2-3 and V is TRBV10-3, with a tentative D call TRBD1 (6 bases). The CDR3 is 13 residues long. V dropped 9 bases and J dropped 3 bases, with 13 bases sitting between them. Germline loops: CDR1 ENHRY, CDR2 SYGVKD. The CDR3 region is CAIQGLGTDTQYF. In DNA form, the CDR3 reads TGTGCCATACAGGGTTTAGGGACAGATACGCAGTATTTT.

This rearrangement joins TRBV5-1 to TRBJ2-3, with 9 bases aligning to TRBD2. The germline V gene encodes CDR1 SGHRS and CDR2 YFSETQ. The CDR3 consists of 16 residues. Trimming at V came to 4 bases and at J to 2 bases, leaving 8 bases not matched to a gene. CDR3 in DNA: TGCGCCAGCAGCCGACGACTAGCGGATATCACAGATACGCAGTATTTT. Amino acid sequence: CASSRRLADITDTQYF.

This chain links TRBV5-8 with TRBJ2-7; 15 bases align to TRBD2. There are 16 residues in the CDR3. V gave up 4 bases and J gave up 1 base; unmatched junction bases: 3. In germline, CDR1 is SGHTS, CDR2 YDEGEE. The CDR3 DNA reads TGTGCCAGCAGCATGGGGACTAGCGGGAGGTCCTACGAGCAGTACTTC. It yields the protein CASSMGTSGRSYEQYF.

The CDR3 is CASSVSGLSSYNEQFF. CDR3 in DNA: TGTGCCAGCAGCGTTTCTGGACTATCGTCCTACAATGAGCAGTTCTTC. The gene calls are TRBV9 and TRBJ2-1, with a weak D call TRBD2 (6 bases). The CDR3 contains 16 residues. V gave up 2 bases and J gave up 1 base, with 13 bases separating them. In germline, CDR1 is SGDLS, CDR2 YYNGEE. The variable domain in full, completed from reference TRBV9 and TRBJ2-1, reads DSGVTQTPKHLITATGQRVTLRCSPRSGDLSVYWYQQSLDQGLQFLIQYYNGEERAKGNILERFSAQQFPDLHSELNLSSLELGDSALYFCASSVSGLSSYNEQFFGPGTRLTVL.

V usage is TRBV7-9 and J usage is TRBJ1-6; D is perhaps TRBD1 (6 bases). Trimming took off 8 bases at V and 5 bases at J, with 13 bases between the two ends. Per germline, CDR1 SEHNR and CDR2 FQNEAQ (reference sequence). This CDR3 has 14 residues. The CDR3 DNA reads TGTGCCAGCCTTGGGGGCGGGGATAATTCACCCCTCCACTTT. The encoded protein is CASLGGGDNSPLHF.

CDR3 sequence: CASSWGRNTEAFF. CDR3 bases: TGTGCCAGCAGCTGGGGCAGAAACACTGAAGCTTTCTTT. The genes are TRBV5-4 and TRBJ1-1, with D maybe TRBD1 (5 bases). The ends were cut back, 3 bases at V and 2 bases at J, with 8 bases in the middle. Germline V gene sequence: CDR1 SGHNT, CDR2 YYREEE (reference sequence). The CDR3 runs to 13 residues.

This clone was recorded once. The chain couples TRBV18 to TRBJ2-7, with 11 nucleotides matching TRBD1. The ends lost 6 bases at V and 4 bases at J; junction bases unmatched: 8. The CDR3 runs 15 residues. CDR1 is KGHSH and CDR2 is LQKENI in the germline V gene. The CDR3 DNA reads as TGTGCCAGCTCCCAATCGGGGACAGGGGGGTACGAGCAGTACTTC. Residues: CASSQSGTGGYEQYF.

This clone was counted between two and nine times. The chain recombines TRBV10-1 with TRBJ1-1; D is unresolved. Germline assignment: CDR1 WNHNN and CDR2 SYGVQD (reference sequence). CDR3 size: 16 residues. Trimming removed 6 bases from V and 1 base from J, with 18 bases in between. The CDR3 protein is CASSGGRSFSNTEAFF. CDR3 DNA: TGCGCCAGCAGCGGTGGCAGGTCTTTTTCGAACACTGAAGCTTTCTTT.

This sequence joins TRBV5-4 and TRBJ2-3, with a tentative D call TRBD1 (5 bases). V was clipped by 1 base and J by 4 bases, with 7 bases between them. CDR3 length: 13 residues. Germline V lookup: CDR1 SGHNT, CDR2 YYREEE (reference sequence). As DNA, the CDR3 is TGTGCCAGCAGCTTGAGGGGTCCAGATACGCAGTATTTT. Translating gives CASSLRGPDTQYF.

This clone was observed a few times. This chain joins TRBV19 and TRBJ1-5; 8 bases agree with TRBD1. V was clipped by 9 bases and J by 1 base; unmatched bases: 8. This CDR3 has 15 residues. The germline CDR1 and CDR2 sequences are LNHDA and SQIVND (reference sequence). CDR3 protein: CASTDRGGSNQPQHF. The CDR3 DNA reads as TGTGCCAGCACAGACAGGGGTGGAAGCAATCAGCCCCAGCATTTT.

The V call is TRBV9, the J call TRBJ2-3; D assignment may be TRBD1 or TRBD2 (6 bases each). Trimming took off 4 bases at V and 2 bases at J, with 17 bases between the two ends. Germline V gene sequence: CDR1 SGDLS, CDR2 YYNGEE. This CDR3 spans 16 amino acids. The CDR3, as DNA: TGTGCCAGCAGCCCTAGGGGGGAGGCCGCCACAGATACGCAGTATTTT. Its translation: CASSPRGEAATDTQYF.

This clone occurred once. The chain recombines TRBV9 with TRBJ2-3; 7 bases line up with TRBD2. The trim removed 0 bases at V and 2 bases at J, leaving 6 bases unmatched. This CDR3 comprises 16 residues. CDR1 is SGDLS, CDR2 YYNGEE, per germline. The CDR3 nucleotides are TGTGCCAGCAGCGTAGTGGCTAGCGGAGCCACAGATACGCAGTATTTT. Protein: CASSVVASGATDTQYF.

A few counts support this clone. This chain uses TRBV11-2 with TRBJ2-7; D tentatively reads TRBD1 or TRBD2 (6 bases each). The CDR3 is 15 amino acids. The germline gives CDR1 SGHAT, CDR2 FQNNGV. With 5 bases removed from V and 2 bases from J, the gap between germline ends came to 16 bases. The CDR3 spells CASSTRGAQTYEQYF. The CDR3 DNA reads TGTGCCAGCAGCACTAGGGGGGCTCAGACCTACGAGCAGTACTTC. The variable domain in full, completed from reference TRBV11-2 and TRBJ2-7, reads EAGVAQSPRYKIIEKRQSVAFWCNPISGHATLYWYQQILGQGPKLLIQFQNNGVVDDSQLPKDRFSAERLKGVDSTLKIQPAKLEDSAVYLCASSTRGAQTYEQYFGPGTRLTVT.

The rearrangement uses TRBV19 and TRBJ2-2, with 8 bases aligning to TRBD1. The CDR3 has 13 residues. The ends lost 4 bases at V and 6 bases at J; junction bases unmatched: 1. CDR1 LNHDA and CDR2 SQIVND come from the germline V gene (reference sequence). CDR3 nucleotide sequence: TGTGCCAGTAGTACGACAGGGGCCGGGGAGCTGTTTTTT. It is translated as CASSTTGAGELFF.

This clone was observed a single time. The rearrangement joins TRBV18 to TRBJ2-6; 7 nucleotides match TRBD1. The junction had 9 bases not matched to a gene; V was cut back by 4 bases and J by 0 bases. Germline-derived CDR1 and CDR2 are KGHSH and LQKENI. The CDR3 covers 18 residues. CDR3 protein: CASSLRDSRFSGANVLTF. In DNA, the CDR3 is TGTGCCAGCTCACTCCGGGACAGCCGATTCTCTGGGGCCAACGTCCTGACTTTC.

V usage is TRBV7-9 and J usage is TRBJ2-1; TRBD1 matches 8 bases. With V trimmed by 4 bases and J by 6 bases, 8 bases remained unmatched. Per germline, CDR1 SEHNR and CDR2 FQNEAQ (reference sequence). The length of the CDR3 is 15 residues. The CDR3 DNA sequence: TGTGCCAGCAGCTCCACAGGGGGGAGGATCAATGAGCAGTTCTTC. Translation gives CASSSTGGRINEQFF. Based on the CDR3 plus reference TRBV7-9 and TRBJ2-1, the full variable domain is DTGVSQNPRHKITKRGQNVTFRCDPISEHNRLYWYRQTLGQGPEFLTYFQNEAQLEKSRLLSDRFSAERPKGSFSTLEIQRTEQGDSAMYLCASSSTGGRINEQFFGPGTRLTVL.